One and the same sample provided the 7 T cell receptor beta chains below, sequenced in a study of T cells after yellow fever vaccination. TCRdb reanalysed the 5' RACE reads using MiXCR and keeps one entry per CDR3 protein. The sample holds approximately 300,000 distinct CDR3 sequences, about 6.9% seen once. The specimen was PBMCs, collected around 45 days after the first yellow fever vaccination. These receptor sequences come from a man aged 18 to 30 who received the YFV17D yellow fever vaccine.

This clonotype appeared many times. This chain uses TRBV6-1 with TRBJ2-5; 9 nucleotides match TRBD2. The trim removed 4 bases at V and 3 bases at J, leaving 6 bases unmatched. From germline, CDR1 is MNHNS and CDR2 SASEGT. CDR3 length equals 15 residues. CDR3 residues: CASSALRGGEETQYF. The CDR3 DNA follows: TGTGCCAGCAGTGCTCTCCGCGGGGGGGAAGAGACCCAGTACTTC.

The chain is built from TRBV6-5 and TRBJ1-5; D is uncertain. The V end lost 5 bases, the J end lost 4 bases, and 12 bases lay between the germline ends. The CDR3 sequence is 14 residues long. CDR1 and CDR2 from the germline V gene are MNHEY and SVGAGI. In nucleotides, the CDR3 is TGTGCCAGCAGTCTACGGGATATAAATCAGCCCCAGCATTTT. Protein sequence: CASSLRDINQPQHF.

The V call is TRBV3-1, the J call TRBJ2-7, with D perhaps TRBD1 (5 bases). CDR3 size: 11 residues. Germline CDR1 and CDR2: LGHDT and YNNKEL (reference sequence). Trimming removed 6 bases at V and 4 bases at J, with 7 bases between. The CDR3, as DNA: TGTGCCAGCAGTTACAGGTACGAGCAGTACTTC. This gives the protein CASSYRYEQYF.

V usage is TRBV5-5 and J usage is TRBJ1-4; 7 bases match TRBD1. Germline values: CDR1 SGHKS, CDR2 YYEKEE (reference sequence). The CDR3 consists of 16 residues. Germline trimming cut 4 bases from V and 3 bases from J; bases unmatched to any gene: 9. CDR3 protein: CASSLSLGQSNEKLFF. The CDR3 nucleotides are TGTGCCAGCAGCCTGTCCTTGGGACAGTCTAATGAAAAACTGTTTTTT.

This clonotype was picked up a small number of times. This chain uses TRBV5-5 with TRBJ1-1; 10 bases agree with TRBD1. Germline values: CDR1 SGHKS, CDR2 YYEKEE (reference sequence). The CDR3 runs 14 residues. Unmatched junction bases numbered 0, after V lost 3 bases and J lost 1 base. The CDR3 loop is CASSWTGGNTEAFF. The CDR3 nucleotides read TGTGCCAGCAGCTGGACAGGGGGGAACACTGAAGCTTTCTTT.

This clonotype occurred many times. The rearrangement joins TRBV7-2 to TRBJ1-3; D is possibly TRBD1 (5 bases). Germline CDR1 and CDR2: SGHTA and FQGNSA. V lost 5 bases to trimming and J lost 1 base, with 15 bases between them. The CDR3 runs 16 residues. The DNA for the CDR3 is TGTGCCAGCAGCCAAAGCACCGCAGGGTCTGGAAACACCATATATTTT. Translation gives CASSQSTAGSGNTIYF.

This chain joins TRBV7-2 and TRBJ2-5, with D perhaps matching TRBD2 (5 bases). V was clipped by 3 bases and J by 2 bases, with 10 bases between them. CDR1 is SGHTA and CDR2 is FQGNSA in the germline V gene. The CDR3 is made up of 14 amino acids. CDR3 amino acids: CASSLWRVQETQYF. The DNA of the CDR3 is TGTGCCAGCAGCTTGTGGCGGGTACAAGAGACCCAGTACTTC.